This T cell receptor (beta chain) was profiled in a study of CD8+CD57+ T cells in acquired aplastic anemia. Study-wide points: Almost 30 sequences, all CD8+ CDR3, were shared between patients and controls.

Germline loops: CDR1 SGHTA, CDR2 FQGNSA. CDR3 length: 14 amino acids. Trimming took off 5 bases at V and 10 bases at J, with 15 bases between the two ends. With respect to this clonotype: What it binds is unknown.

CDR3 and TCR beta VDJ profiling relied on genomic DNA as the template. A single record per CDR3 protein comes from TCRdb applying MiXCR to the reads. The sample yields roughly 160,000 distinct CDR3 sequences, 71% seen once. It was patients with CD8+CD57+ cell expansion by flow cytometry who were chosen for sequencing. There were no patients without severe acquired aplastic anemia. All patients were therapy-naive when blood was sampled. This chain uses TRBV7-2 with TRBJ1-6, with D maybe TRBD1 (5 bases). This sequence was found in a human donor with aplastic anemia. Sequencing was done on a sample of sorted CD4+, CD8+, or CD8+CD57+ T cells (not recorded which) from PBMCs. The CDR3 DNA sequence: TGTGCCAGCAGCCAAGCATCCGGGGGATCACCCCTCCACTTT. Amino acids: CASSQASGGSPLHF.